The T cell receptor beta chain described here comes from a study of HIV-infected patients and healthy controls (dated by TCRdb to the mid-2010s). At the level of the whole study: The study asked whether deep sequencing of the TCR repertoire from small blood samples of HIV patients could detect immune perturbation and reconstitution. What the authors observed across the whole study: The observed differences in diversity could not be explained by the slight differences in age and sex profiles between the study cohorts. A major limit on how widely the findings apply, in the view of the authors, was that only sixteen HIV-infected individuals were processed. Most CMV-associated CDR3s became more frequent during therapy, although their change was not significant, whereas HIV-associated CDR3s showed a significant decrease in frequency. The apparent post-therapy recovery of the Gini index in HIV-infected patients was not reproduced in size-matched repertoire data. The dynamics of distinct T-cell subpopulations could not be separated, and sequencing depth was restricted, because whole blood was used. In the study, no determination of donor HLA types was made. MAIT cell alpha-chain CDR3s were found at high frequency in healthy controls but were severely depleted in HIV+ repertoires. Oligoclonality may be reflected in the significantly higher mean Gini indices of HIV-infected repertoires compared with controls. Compared with controls, HIV-infected patients showed significantly different mean usage of eight alpha and eight beta V genes. Comparisons were complicated by unequal numbers of distinct sequences between patients and controls, and rare events from HIV-infected data were overweighted by size-matching. More CDR3s were shared between individuals among healthy controls than among HIV+ patients, as measured by Jaccard index and by the count of highly shared sequences. Alpha-beta chain pairing was not determined in the samples. Roughly threefold more distinct CDR3s and higher Shannon diversity were observed in healthy control repertoires than in untreated HIV+ repertoires.

Since whole blood was used without any cell fractionation, the repertoire reflected all peripheral T cells in unsorted form. Ten uninfected healthy donors were sampled as controls, and four of these ten donors were sampled twice about 12 weeks apart. For RNA extraction, approximately 2.6 ml of peripheral blood was drawn into Tempus tubes. The TURBO-DNase kit was used to remove leftover genomic DNA, and GLOBINclear was used to deplete globin mRNA. Using SuperScript III with primers targeting the alpha and beta constant regions, approximately 500 ng of RNA was reverse transcribed. Separate alpha and beta chain libraries were made by chain-specific third strand synthesis with multiplexing indices. To avoid primer bias, the protocol used one single primer pair to amplify every rearrangement within a chain, and the protocol also attached molecular barcodes to each cDNA molecule. Purified cDNA was joined by T4 RNA Ligase 1 to a 5' RACE adapter carrying a random hexamer and the SP2 sequencing primer site. Second strand synthesis was performed with Phusion polymerase and primed from the SP2 site, and slow temperature ramps were applied to favor optimal annealing. Two random hexamer sequences, both added before amplification and joined together, made up the 12-nucleotide barcode of each molecule. P5 and P7 adapter elements plus a second index were added in a short first PCR, which was followed by a roughly 25-cycle amplification PCR with P5s and P7 primers. A total of around 27 PCR cycles were applied to the libraries, which were quantified on a Qubit, sized on a Bioanalyzer, and diluted to about 3.7 nM. Normalized libraries were sequenced on an Illumina MiSeq with 2 x 250 paired-end kits. Reverse transcription reactions were cleaned up on MinElute columns and eluted into approximately 10 ul Tris-Cl. Adapter ligations ran for around 25 hours at 16 degrees C and were afterwards cleaned with AMPure XP beads at a 1:1 ratio. On the study's bioinformatics: A modified Decombinator that output V, J, insert and barcode information was used to process the demultiplexed FASTQ files. Sequences that shared a barcode but differed from the dominant sequence were treated as errors and discarded, and barcodes were clustered at Levenshtein distance 3 and counted to estimate the original cDNA molecules. The R packages ineq, vegan, igraph and RCytoscape were used for downstream analyses, together with IMGT nomenclature and CDR3 definitions. To avoid skew from clonal expansion, each TCR was counted once, and V gene usage was computed over distinct sequences. Within a donor, similarity networks joined unique CDR3 amino acid sequences in every case where two of them were separated by a single Levenshtein edit. Published HIV-specific CDR3s (around 90 alpha, several hundred beta) and CMV-specific CDR3s (roughly 12 alpha, around 240 beta) were compiled and searched for in the repertoires. Random subsampling to size-matched repertoires demonstrated that the decreased diversity in patients did not result from their lower sequence numbers. TCRdb reprocessing: public reads trimmed at Q25 with fastp, clones called with MiXCR, in-frame beta chains kept. CDR3 protein sequences are deduplicated, and each keeps its most common genes and DNA. The V and J calls follow TCRdb's processing rather than the paper's. The sample table contains roughly 22,000 distinct CDR3 sequences; only one count was recorded for approximately 9% of them. Of the sample, about 4% falls within the top ten clones.

The table lists this clonotype with a few counts. Its recognized antigen is unknown. Per-base quality was not reported, and no clone a single base away is much larger than it. Cut back by 6 bases and 5 bases, the V and J ends lie 11 bases apart. Taken from cysteine to phenylalanine, the CDR3 has 13 residues. Of the read, only the CDR3 DNA is kept; its 39 bases are in frame from base 1. The sequencing sample was made of blood. This chain joins TRBV12-3 or TRBV12-4 to TRBJ1-5; a tentative D call is TRBD1 (5 bases match). This clonotype was obtained from an adult in good health. The CDR3 protein is CASSYDSDQPQHF. At the DNA level, the sequence is TGTGCCAGCAGCTACGACAGTGATCAGCCCCAGCATTTT.